This T cell receptor beta chain emerged from a study of cytomegalovirus exposure and HLA in healthy donors. PCR employed 60 Vbeta and 13 Jbeta primers. Method: immunoSEQ multiplex PCR; TCRdb's copy keeps in-frame clones and lacks some. The sample has 100,000 to 150,000 clones. Per the germline V gene, CDR1 is MDHEN and CDR2 is SYDVKM. Trimming took 5 bases from V and 3 from J; bases not matched to a gene: 11. The CDR3 sequence is 16 residues long. Among the donors, all were healthy bone marrow donors. This sequence joins TRBV28 and TRBJ2-3; 7 bases match TRBD2. The receptor was derived from a man aged 25 to 40 in good health and CMV-seronegative. The sample comprised PBMCs. The CDR3 is CASSLAEVIGTDTQYF. The DNA of the CDR3 is TGTGCCAGCAGTCTAGCGGAAGTTATAGGGACAGATACGCAGTATTTT.